One sample yielded the 29 T cell receptor beta chains listed below, sequenced in a study of T cell clonality in common variable immunodeficiency. Some clones are missing from TCRdb's copy, which holds only in-frame ones; the method was immunoSEQ multiplex PCR. The table lists 40,000 to 50,000 clones, with no singletons. Study results and caveats: Reportedly, TCR beta sequences from common variable immunodeficiency showed fewer deletions and N-nucleotide insertions.

What these receptors recognize is not known. Sequenced input: peripheral blood mononuclear cells. The receptor set was obtained from a human donor with common variable immunodeficiency.

This clone was counted between two and nine times. The observed sequence ends 3 residues before the CDR3 terminus, with the missing tail filled in from the germline J gene. The rearrangement joins TRBV30 to TRBJ2-7, with D possibly TRBD1 on 5 matching bases. The germline V and J ends were trimmed by 4 bases and 5 bases, with 15 bases remaining between them. CDR1 and CDR2 from the germline V gene are GTSNPN and SVGIG (reference sequence). The CDR3 length is 13 residues. CDR3 in amino acids: CAWTWGIKNEQYF. The CDR3 DNA, read in part, is TGTGCCTGGACATGGGGCATTAAAAACGAG.

This clone was seen at least ten times. Sequencing ends 3 residues short of the CDR3 end; the germline J gene provides the rest. This sequence joins TRBV18 and TRBJ1-2, with D possibly being TRBD1 (5 bases). Germline V CDR1 and CDR2: KGHSH, LQKENI. The CDR3 runs to 13 residues. V was cut by 3 bases and J by 3 bases, with 8 bases left in between. The CDR3 loop is CASSPGGDYGYTF. The CDR3 DNA, read in part, is TGTGCCAGCTCACCGGGAGGGGACTATGGC. Full variable domain (remainder filled in from reference TRBV18 and TRBJ1-2): NAGVMQNPRHLVRRRGQEARLRCSPMKGHSHVYWYRQLPEEGLKFMVYLQKENIIDESGMPKERFSAEFPKEGPSILRIQQVVRGDSAAYFCASSPGGDYGYTFGSGTRLTVV.

Comment on this clone: An end of the junction differs from the germline gene, which may be a read error. The read halts 3 residues ahead of the CDR3 end, with the missing end drawn from the germline J gene. The V call is TRBV7-7, the J call TRBJ2-7, with TRBD1 as a possible D gene (6 bases). The germline V gene encodes CDR1 SSHAT and CDR2 FNYEAQ (reference sequence). The CDR3 runs 15 residues. The CDR3 here is CASSLRAGAGYEQYF. The CDR3 DNA, read in part, is TGTGCTAGCAGCTTAAGGGCAGGGGCAGGCTACGAG.

This clone appeared many times. The read ends 3 residues before the CDR3 terminus; that terminus is restored from the germline J gene. Other DNA sequences in the same sample also yield this CDR3. J is TRBJ1-5 and V is TRBV30; D is unclear. The CDR3 extends over 15 amino acids. The germline V gene encodes CDR1 GTSNPN and CDR2 SVGIG (reference sequence). The ends were cut back, 3 bases at V and 1 base at J, with 13 bases in the middle. The part of the CDR3 DNA that was read is TGTGCCTGGAGCACTTCAGGAGCAAGCAATCAGCCC. Translating gives CAWSTSGASNQP. The CDR3 in its entirety is CAWSTSGASNQPQHF.

This clone turned up a few times. Read coverage stops 3 residues before the CDR3 terminus; the germline J gene supplies the remainder. The rearrangement uses TRBV19 and TRBJ2-3; tentatively, D is TRBD2 (7 bases). The ends were cut back, 3 bases at V and 5 bases at J, with 15 bases in the middle. CDR1 LNHDA and CDR2 SQIVND come from the germline V gene (reference sequence). The length of the CDR3 is 15 residues. The CDR3 sequence: CASSMFGGLGDTQYF. The CDR3 bases that were read are TGTGCCAGTAGTATGTTCGGGGGGCTTGGAGATACG.

As concerns this clone: The read ends 3 residues before the CDR3 terminus; that terminus is restored from the germline J gene. The rearrangement uses TRBV7-9 and TRBJ2-1; D might be TRBD1 (6 bases). Germline V CDR1 and CDR2: SEHNR, FQNEAQ (reference sequence). Trimming pared 5 bases from V and 5 bases from J, leaving 13 bases between. The CDR3 extends over 14 amino acids. The part of the CDR3 DNA that was read is TGTGCCAGCAGCGATCTAACAGGGAACAATGAG. Its translation is CASSDLTGNNE. The CDR3, in full, reads CASSDLTGNNEQFF. Based on the CDR3 plus reference TRBV7-9 and TRBJ2-1, the full variable domain is DTGVSQNPRHKITKRGQNVTFRCDPISEHNRLYWYRQTLGQGPEFLTYFQNEAQLEKSRLLSDRFSAERPKGSFSTLEIQRTEQGDSAMYLCASSDLTGNNEQFFGPGTRLTVL.

About this clone: The sequence runs out 3 residues before the end of the CDR3; the remainder is reconstructed from the germline J gene. The chain employs TRBV19 and TRBJ1-1; 10 positions agree with TRBD1. V trimming: 3 bases; J trimming: 1 base; junction bases outside the gene matches: 8. The CDR3 sequence is 17 residues long. Per germline, CDR1 LNHDA and CDR2 SQIVND (reference sequence). The CDR3 here is CASSILRTGGSNTEAFF. The covered CDR3 bases are TGTGCCAGTAGTATTTTAAGGACAGGGGGTTCGAACACTGAA.

This clone was detected only a few times. The read stops 3 residues short of the end of the CDR3; the missing end is completed from the germline J gene. The J gene is TRBJ2-1, the V gene TRBV19; TRBD2 agrees at 12 bases. Germline CDR1 and CDR2: LNHDA and SQIVND (reference sequence). The CDR3 has 15 amino acids. Trimming took 5 bases from V and 6 from J; bases not matched to a gene: 5. The CDR3 loop reads CASSPTSGRSNEQFF. The covered CDR3 bases are TGTGCCAGTAGTCCGACTAGCGGGAGATCCAATGAG.

The DNA read from the CDR3 is TGTGCCAGCAGCTTAAATTCTTACACCGGGGAG. It codes for CASSLNSYTGE. The whole CDR3 sequence reads CASSLNSYTGELFF. The rearrangement joins TRBV7-9 to TRBJ2-2; D gene ambiguous. The observed sequence ends 3 residues before the CDR3 terminus, with the missing tail filled in from the germline J gene. The V end lost 2 bases, the J end lost 3 bases, and 7 bases lay between the germline ends. Germline V gene data show CDR1 as SEHNR and CDR2 as FQNEAQ (reference sequence). CDR3 length equals 14 residues.

This clone came up many times. The read terminates 3 residues before the CDR3 end, so the remaining end is supplied by the germline J gene. The V call is TRBV20-1, the J call TRBJ1-5, with D possibly being TRBD1 (5 bases). The CDR3 has 14 residues. Germline CDR1 is DFQATT and CDR2 is SNEGSKA (reference sequence). V lost 6 bases and J lost 3, with 15 bases in between. CDR3 DNA (partial): TGCAGTGCCCACTCGGGCAGGGACAATCAGCCC. It specifies CSAHSGRDNQP. The entire CDR3 protein is CSAHSGRDNQPQHF.

For this clone: Coverage ceases 3 residues before the CDR3 finishes, and the germline J gene fills in the end. The rearrangement uses TRBV20-1 and TRBJ2-7; D remains ambiguous. This CDR3 spans 13 amino acids. The germline V and J ends were trimmed by 5 bases and 0 bases, with 11 bases remaining between them. Germline V CDR1 and CDR2: DFQATT, SNEGSKA (reference sequence). CDR3 loop: CSAQKRLSYEQYF. The CDR3 bases that were read are TGCAGTGCTCAGAAACGCCTCTCCTACGAG.

Only a few counts were recorded for this clone. Coverage ceases 3 residues before the CDR3 finishes, and the germline J gene fills in the end. The chain combines TRBV20-1 with TRBJ2-7; D is unresolved. Trimming took 5 bases from V and 4 from J, leaving 9 bases between them. In germline, CDR1 is DFQATT, CDR2 SNEGSKA (reference sequence). CDR3 length: 11 residues. The DNA read from the CDR3 is TGCAGTGCTGCGAAAGAATACGAG. It yields the protein CSAAKEYE. The whole CDR3 protein reads CSAAKEYEQYF.

This clone showed up many times. This CDR3 is CASSEVAGYNEQFF. The covered CDR3 bases are TGTGCCAGCAGTGAAGTTGCGGGTTACAATGAG. The chain carries TRBV6-1 and TRBJ2-1; perhaps TRBD2 as D (5 bases). Read data end 3 residues before the CDR3 end; the end is taken from the germline J gene. This CDR3 has 14 amino acids. Germline V gene data show CDR1 as MNHNS and CDR2 as SASEGT. Trimming left V 1 base short and J 4 bases short, with 8 bases between.

Ten or more counts support this clone. The CDR3 goes on 3 residues after the read ends, and that part is filled in from the germline J gene. The rearrangement links TRBV12-3 or TRBV12-4 to TRBJ2-7, with a weak D call TRBD2 (6 bases). This CDR3 comprises 15 residues. V gave up 6 bases and J gave up 3 bases, with 18 bases separating them. The DNA read from the CDR3 is TGTGCCAGCAGGGCGCCGACTAGTCCGTTCTACGAG. It translates to CASRAPTSPFYE. In full, the CDR3 reads CASRAPTSPFYEQYF.

This clone was counted ten times or more. Read data end 3 residues before the CDR3 end; the end is taken from the germline J gene. The gene calls are TRBV7-9 and TRBJ2-5; D ambiguous. Germline V CDR1 and CDR2: SEHNR, FQNEAQ (reference sequence). The CDR3 has 15 amino acids. Trimming took 5 bases from V and 0 from J, leaving 13 bases between them. CDR3 bases read: TGTGCCAGCAGCCTCGGGTTCAAACACCAAGAGACC. It yields the protein CASSLGFKHQET. The whole CDR3 region reads CASSLGFKHQETQYF.

This clone occurred many times. The read falls 3 residues short of the CDR3 end, and the missing part is taken from the germline J gene. This chain connects TRBV20-1 to TRBJ2-5; weak D call: TRBD2 (7 bases). Trimming took 3 bases from V and 1 from J, leaving 12 bases between them. Germline V CDR1 and CDR2: DFQATT, SNEGSKA (reference sequence). CDR3 size: 14 residues. The DNA read from the CDR3 is TGCAGTGCTAGTCCGCGGGGGCGCCAAGAGACC. It translates to CSASPRGRQET. The CDR3 in its entirety is CSASPRGRQETQYF.

In its sample, this clone was seen many times. Sequencing ends 3 residues short of the CDR3 end; the germline J gene provides the rest. The chain combines TRBV29-1 with TRBJ2-3; 9 nucleotides align to TRBD1. Germline CDR1 is SQVTM and CDR2 is ANQGSEA. CDR3 length equals 14 residues. V shed 6 bases, J shed 4 bases, and the junction held 8 bases outside the gene matches. Incomplete CDR3 DNA: TGCAGCGTAGCCGGGACAGGGACATCAGATACG. Translating gives CSVAGTGTSDT. The whole CDR3 protein is CSVAGTGTSDTQYF.

This clone was detected many times. The read terminates 3 residues before the CDR3 end, so the remaining end is supplied by the germline J gene. The genes are TRBV30 and TRBJ2-5; possible D gene TRBD1, 5 bases. The V end was cut by 0 bases, the J end by 4 bases, with 15 bases between. Germline lookup yields CDR1 GTSNPN and CDR2 SVGIG (reference sequence). The CDR3 is 15 residues long. CDR3 bases read: TGTGCCTGGAGTGTTTTTATTGGGCAGGGAGAGACC. It yields the protein CAWSVFIGQGET. The entire CDR3 protein is CAWSVFIGQGETQYF.

This clone was seen repeatedly, ten times or more. The sequence runs out 3 residues before the end of the CDR3; the remainder is reconstructed from the germline J gene. The genes are TRBV19 and TRBJ1-6, with D tentatively TRBD1 (6 bases). The CDR3 has 17 amino acids. Germline V gene data show CDR1 as LNHDA and CDR2 as SQIVND (reference sequence). Trimming removed 5 bases at V and 0 bases at J, with 14 bases between. The CDR3 sequence: CASSGGVFSSYNSPLHF. Incomplete CDR3 DNA: TGTGCCAGTAGTGGGGGCGTCTTCAGCTCCTATAATTCACCC.

The CDR3 spells CASRPGLAGTTDTQYF. Partial CDR3 DNA: TGTGCCAGTAGGCCGGGACTAGCGGGGACCACAGATACG. The rearrangement joins TRBV19 to TRBJ2-3, with TRBD2 matching 13 bases. Coverage ceases 3 residues before the CDR3 finishes, and the germline J gene fills in the end. Germline V gives CDR1 LNHDA, CDR2 SQIVND (reference sequence). There are 16 residues in the CDR3. V shed 6 bases, J shed 2 bases, and the junction held 5 bases outside the gene matches.

This clone has just a few counts. The sequence runs out 3 residues before the end of the CDR3; the remainder is reconstructed from the germline J gene. This chain links TRBV7-4 with TRBJ1-2, with 8 bases matching TRBD1. Germline trimming cut 5 bases from V and 4 bases from J; bases unmatched to any gene: 6. The CDR3 is made up of 14 amino acids. From germline, CDR1 is SGHVT and CDR2 SQSDAQ. The CDR3 here is CASSPPTGGYGYTF. Partial CDR3 DNA: TGTGCCAGCAGCCCGCCAACAGGGGGCTATGGC.

The sample holds many counts of this clone. The sequence runs out 3 residues before the end of the CDR3; the remainder is reconstructed from the germline J gene. The chain has TRBV5-1 and TRBJ1-1, with TRBD1 identical over 7 bases. This CDR3 is built from 14 residues. CDR1 is SGHRS and CDR2 is YFSETQ in the germline V gene. Losses at the gene ends were 3 bases for V and 0 bases for J; bases not matched to a gene: 2. The chain's CDR3 is CASSSQGLNTEAFF. The covered CDR3 bases are TGCGCCAGCAGCTCACAGGGGTTGAACACTGAA.

This clone occurred many times. The CDR3 goes on 3 residues after the read ends, and that part is filled in from the germline J gene. The J gene is TRBJ2-3, the V gene TRBV10-3; possibly TRBD1 for D (5 bases). The CDR3 is 13 amino acids. V was trimmed by 6 bases and J by 4 bases, leaving 11 bases between them. CDR1 ENHRY and CDR2 SYGVKD come from the germline V gene. This CDR3 is CAIRKPGPDTQYF. The CDR3 bases that were read are TGTGCCATCAGGAAACCAGGGCCAGATACG.

As concerns this clone: The CDR3 goes on 3 residues after the read ends, and that part is filled in from the germline J gene. This specimen includes other DNA sequences encoding the same CDR3. The V call is TRBV18, the J call TRBJ2-3; possible D gene TRBD2, 6 bases. The V gene lost 1 base and the J gene lost 2 bases, with 16 bases spanning the gap. The CDR3 runs 17 residues. Germline V gives CDR1 KGHSH, CDR2 LQKENI. The CDR3 reads CASSPRRGATNTDTQYF. The sequenced CDR3 bases are TGTGCCAGCTCACCACGTCGCGGGGCTACAAACACAGATACG.

Ten or more counts support this clone. The sequence runs out 3 residues before the end of the CDR3; the remainder is reconstructed from the germline J gene. V is TRBV5-6 and J is TRBJ2-1; 9 bases align to TRBD1. The germline V gene has CDR1 SGHDT and CDR2 YYEEEE. CDR3 length: 14 amino acids. V lost 4 bases and J lost 8; bases outside the gene matches: 7. The CDR3 sequence is CASSLGDREDEQFF. The part of the CDR3 DNA that was read is TGTGCCAGCAGCCTAGGGGACAGGGAGGATGAG.

In regard to this clone: Read data end 3 residues before the CDR3 end; the end is taken from the germline J gene. V is TRBV2 and J is TRBJ2-1; 9 nucleotides align to TRBD1. The length of the CDR3 is 17 residues. CDR1 and CDR2 (germline): SNHLY, FYNNEI. V was pared by 6 bases and J by 7 bases, with 16 bases of the junction left unmatched. CDR3 DNA, as far as it was read: TGTGCCAGCAGGGTAGACCGGAGGACAGGGGTTTGGAATGAG. Residues: CASRVDRRTGVWNE. The full CDR3 sequence reads CASRVDRRTGVWNEQFF.

In its sample, this clone was seen a few times. The read comes to an end 3 residues before the CDR3 does, leaving the germline J gene to fill in the end. The rearrangement joins TRBV20-1 to TRBJ2-7; TRBD1 aligns across 7 bases. The ends lost 6 bases at V and 6 bases at J; junction bases unmatched: 11. Germline V gene data show CDR1 as DFQATT and CDR2 as SNEGSKA (reference sequence). This CDR3 contains 13 residues. CDR3 bases read: TGCAGTGCGGCCGGGACAGTTTCCGGCGAG. It is translated as CSAAGTVSGE. The full CDR3 protein is CSAAGTVSGEQYF.

This clone was observed many times. Partial CDR3 DNA: TGTGCCAGCTGGGGGACAGGGGAACAGCCC. It encodes CASWGTGEQP. The full CDR3 protein is CASWGTGEQPQHF. The J gene is TRBJ1-5, the V gene TRBV19; TRBD1 matches at 10 bases. The read ends 3 residues before the CDR3 terminus; that terminus is restored from the germline J gene. The germline V gene has CDR1 LNHDA and CDR2 SQIVND (reference sequence). Trimming took 9 bases from V and 7 from J; bases not matched to a gene: 6. The CDR3 contains 13 residues. The full variable domain, rest sourced from reference TRBV19 and TRBJ1-5, is DGGITQSPKYLFRKEGQNVTLSCEQNLNHDAMYWYRQDPGQGLRLIYYSQIVNDFQKGDIAEGYSVSREKKESFPLTVTSAQKNPTAFYLCASWGTGEQPQHFGDGTRLSIL.

This clone was picked up a small number of times. Coverage ceases 3 residues before the CDR3 finishes, and the germline J gene fills in the end. The gene calls are TRBV10-1 and TRBJ2-7, with TRBD2 matching 9 bases. With V trimmed by 1 base and J by 3 bases, 7 bases remained unmatched. The CDR3 is made up of 16 amino acids. Germline V gene lookup returns CDR1 WNHNN and CDR2 SYGVQD (reference sequence). This chain's CDR3 is CASSEFSGGLYYEQYF. The covered CDR3 bases are TGCGCCAGCAGTGAGTTTAGCGGGGGTCTCTACTACGAG.